This T cell receptor (beta chain) was recovered during a study of shared clonotypes between healthy human individuals. General study results and limits: It was the non-shared clonotypes that had lower generation probabilities than clonotypes shared by all four donors.

Germline V gene sequence: CDR1 MDHEN, CDR2 SYDVKM. V dropped 8 bases and J dropped 4 bases, with 18 bases sitting between them. The CDR3 contains 14 residues. Profiled with immunoSEQ multiplex PCR; TCRdb holds only in-frame clones, not every one. This table holds approximately 2.5 million clones, 80% to 95% found once. In regard to this clone: Antigen: not known.

Sequencing was carried out using naive CD4+ T cells from PBMCs. The subset is: CD45RA+ positively selected. This sequence was found in a man younger than 30 in good health. Some clones in this sample may be carry-over from other donors' samples. The chain couples TRBV28 to TRBJ2-7; D gene ambiguous. The CDR3 bases are TGTGCCAGCTTCGGGCAGGCCTCCGAGTACGAGCAGTACTTC. It is translated as CASFGQASEYEQYF.